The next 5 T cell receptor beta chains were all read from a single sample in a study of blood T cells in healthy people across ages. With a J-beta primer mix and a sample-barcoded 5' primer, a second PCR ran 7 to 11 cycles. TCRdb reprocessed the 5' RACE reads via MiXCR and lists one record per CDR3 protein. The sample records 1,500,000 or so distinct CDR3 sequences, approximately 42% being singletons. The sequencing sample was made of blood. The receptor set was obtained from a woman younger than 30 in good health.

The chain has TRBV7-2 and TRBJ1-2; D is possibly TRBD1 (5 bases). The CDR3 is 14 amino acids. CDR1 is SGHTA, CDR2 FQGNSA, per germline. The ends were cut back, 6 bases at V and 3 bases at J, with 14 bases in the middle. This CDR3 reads CASSAWGGDYGYTF. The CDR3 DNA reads TGTGCCAGCAGTGCATGGGGCGGCGACTATGGCTACACCTTC.

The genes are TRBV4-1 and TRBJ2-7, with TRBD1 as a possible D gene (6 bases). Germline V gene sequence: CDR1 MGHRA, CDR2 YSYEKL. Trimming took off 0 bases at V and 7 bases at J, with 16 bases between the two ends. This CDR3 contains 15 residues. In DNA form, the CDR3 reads TGCGCCAGCAGCCAAGAATCGGGTGGTGACAGGGAGCAGTACTTC. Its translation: CASSQESGGDREQYF.

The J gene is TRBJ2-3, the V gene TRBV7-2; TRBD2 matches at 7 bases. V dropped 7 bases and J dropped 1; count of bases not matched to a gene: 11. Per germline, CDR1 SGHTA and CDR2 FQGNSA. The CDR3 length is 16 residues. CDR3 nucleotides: TGTGCCAGCACCTCGTGGGGCGGGAGCGGCACAGATACGCAGTATTTT. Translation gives CASTSWGGSGTDTQYF.

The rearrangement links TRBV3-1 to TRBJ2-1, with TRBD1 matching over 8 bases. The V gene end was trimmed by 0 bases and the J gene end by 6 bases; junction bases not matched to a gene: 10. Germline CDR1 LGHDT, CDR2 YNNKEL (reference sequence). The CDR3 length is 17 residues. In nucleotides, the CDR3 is TGTGCCAGCAGCCAAGATCCCCAGGGGGCAGCATTCAATGAGCAGTTCTTC. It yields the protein CASSQDPQGAAFNEQFF.

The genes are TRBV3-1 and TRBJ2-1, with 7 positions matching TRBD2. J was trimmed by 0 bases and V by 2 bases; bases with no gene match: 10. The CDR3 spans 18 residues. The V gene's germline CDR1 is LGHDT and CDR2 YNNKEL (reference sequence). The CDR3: CASSQTSPLAVSYNEQFF. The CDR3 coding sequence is TGTGCCAGCAGCCAAACATCCCCCCTAGCGGTCTCCTACAATGAGCAGTTCTTC.